Each of the 15 T cell receptor beta chains below was sequenced from the same sample in a study of shared clonotypes between healthy human individuals. Naive CD8 cells were CD45RO-negative, positively selected for CCR7, excluding terminally differentiated effector memory CD45RA+ cells. Sequencing used immunoSEQ multiplex PCR; TCRdb keeps in-frame clones, though not all of them. The repertoire has millions of clones, about 95% of them found once; the top ten carry 0.9% to 1.3%. Sequencing was carried out using naive CD8+ T cells sorted from blood. Source of these receptors: a man between 18 and 29 years old in good health.

The chain is built from TRBV6-1 and TRBJ2-7; unclear D gene. This CDR3 spans 13 amino acids. The V and J ends lost 3 bases and 2 bases respectively, with 8 bases between them. Germline V gene sequence: CDR1 MNHNS, CDR2 SASEGT. The CDR3 DNA sequence: TGTGCCAGCAGTGATGGCTACGCCTACGAGCAGTACTTC. It translates to CASSDGYAYEQYF.

The chain links TRBV6-4 to TRBJ2-2, with D possibly being TRBD1 (5 bases). This CDR3 is 17 amino acids long. Germline CDR1 is MRHNA and CDR2 is SNTAGT. Deletions cut 3 bases from V and 4 bases from J, with 18 bases between. This chain's CDR3 is CASSDYHIRGGTGELFF. In DNA form, the CDR3 reads TGTGCCAGCAGTGATTACCACATTAGGGGTGGCACCGGGGAGCTGTTTTTT.

Turning to this clone: Within the sample, other DNA sequences also encode this same CDR3. The chain combines TRBV27 with TRBJ2-7; D may be TRBD1 (7 bases). CDR3 length equals 14 residues. The V gene lost 0 bases and the J gene lost 3 bases, with 9 bases spanning the gap. Germline V CDR1 and CDR2: MNHEY, SMNVEV (reference sequence). In nucleotides, the CDR3 is TGTGCCAGCAGTTTATCCCAGGGGGGCTACGAGCAGTACTTC. This translates into CASSLSQGGYEQYF.

CDR3 nucleotides: TGCGCCAGCAGCAGCCAGTGGGGGGAAGAGACCCAGTACTTC. It yields the protein CASSSQWGEETQYF. The V and J genes are TRBV4-3 and TRBJ2-5; D is possibly TRBD2 (6 bases). Germline V gene sequence: CDR1 LGHNA, CDR2 YSLEER. CDR3 length: 14 amino acids. V lost 5 bases, J lost 3 bases, and 13 bases lay in between.

As for this clone: Other DNA sequences from this sample encode an identical CDR3 as well. The V call is TRBV19, the J call TRBJ2-7; the D is unclear. CDR3 length: 14 residues. Between the trimmed V and J ends, which lost 2 bases and 0 bases, there was a span of 8 bases. The germline gives CDR1 LNHDA, CDR2 SQIVND (reference sequence). In DNA, the CDR3 is TGTGCCAGTAGTATAACGGGCAGCTCCTACGAGCAGTACTTC. Translating it yields CASSITGSSYEQYF.

The chain has TRBV7-6 and TRBJ2-2; D unclear. Trimming shortened V by 1 base and J by 1 base, and 4 bases separated the two germline ends. There are 14 residues in the CDR3. The germline gives CDR1 SGHVS, CDR2 FNYEAQ. CDR3 residues: CASSLEQNTGELFF. DNA for the CDR3: TGTGCCAGCAGCTTAGAACAGAACACCGGGGAGCTGTTTTTT.

A single count supports this clone. The V gene is TRBV29-1, the J gene TRBJ1-2; D possibly corresponds to TRBD1 (6 bases). The CDR3 sequence is 15 residues long. Germline-derived CDR1 and CDR2 are SQVTM and ANQGSEA. The V gene lost 4 bases and the J gene lost 2 bases, with 17 bases spanning the gap. CDR3 sequence: CSVGDLGHFNYGYTF. As DNA, the CDR3 is TGCAGCGTTGGGGACCTGGGACACTTCAACTATGGCTACACCTTC.

The chain has TRBV9 and TRBJ2-1; 10 nucleotides agree with TRBD2. V lost 5 bases to trimming and J lost 5 bases; unmatched junction nucleotides: 7. CDR3 length equals 15 residues. CDR1 and CDR2 (germline): SGDLS, YYNGEE. The chain's CDR3 is CASSYLAGANNEQFF. CDR3 DNA sequence: TGTGCCAGCAGTTATCTAGCGGGGGCCAACAATGAGCAGTTCTTC.

This clone appeared a single time. The chain links TRBV10-3 to TRBJ2-7; possibly TRBD1 or TRBD2 for D (5 bases each). Between the trimmed V and J ends, which lost 3 bases and 12 bases, there was a span of 15 bases. This CDR3 is 12 amino acids long. CDR1 and CDR2 (germline): ENHRY, SYGVKD. CDR3 amino acids: CAISDGGGVVYF. The CDR3 DNA reads as TGTGCCATCAGTGACGGTGGGGGAGTAGTGTACTTC.

The chain links TRBV2 to TRBJ2-5; D may correspond to TRBD1 or TRBD2 (5 bases each). V shed 5 bases and J shed 1 base, with 11 bases lying between them. Germline V lookup: CDR1 SNHLY, CDR2 FYNNEI. There are 14 residues in the CDR3. This CDR3 is CASSPGRTQETQYF. Here the CDR3 DNA reads TGTGCCAGCAGTCCGGGACGTACCCAAGAGACCCAGTACTTC. Based on the CDR3 plus reference TRBV2 and TRBJ2-5, the full variable domain is EPEVTQTPSHQVTQMGQEVILRCVPISNHLYFYWYRQILGQKVEFLVSFYNNEISEKSEIFDDQFSVERPDGSNFTLKIRSTKLEDSAMYFCASSPGRTQETQYFGPGTRLLVL.

The chain recombines TRBV27 with TRBJ1-1; weak D call: TRBD1 (6 bases). With 9 bases removed from V and 1 base from J, the gap between germline ends came to 18 bases. The germline V gene encodes CDR1 MNHEY and CDR2 SMNVEV (reference sequence). This CDR3 comprises 15 residues. The CDR3 DNA reads TGTGCCAGTGTTGTGGGGGCCCCCCCGAACACTGAAGCTTTCTTT. Translating gives CASVVGAPPNTEAFF.

V is TRBV13 and J is TRBJ2-3; tentative D call: TRBD2 (6 bases). The germline CDR1 and CDR2 sequences are PRHDT and FYEKMQ (reference sequence). CDR3 length: 18 residues. V dropped 6 bases and J dropped 4 bases, with 26 bases sitting between them. DNA for the CDR3: TGTGCCAGCAGGTTAAAAGGGACTTCTAGGTGGAATGCAGATACGCAGTATTTT. It is translated as CASRLKGTSRWNADTQYF.

This clone was recorded only once. Here the CDR3 DNA reads TGTGCCAGCAGCTTTCTTATCGGGGGGGCGCCCAATGAGCAGTTCTTC. It encodes CASSFLIGGAPNEQFF. J is TRBJ2-1 and V is TRBV7-2; TRBD2 aligns across 8 bases. The J segment lost 6 bases and the V segment lost 3 bases, leaving 10 bases of the junction unmatched. This CDR3 has 16 amino acids. The V gene's germline CDR1 is SGHTA and CDR2 FQGNSA.

The CDR3 protein is CASTTSPVEGLFF. CDR3 bases: TGTGCCAGCACCACCTCTCCGGTGGAGGGATTGTTCTTC. The J gene is TRBJ2-1, the V gene TRBV7-9; D is possibly TRBD2 (6 bases). The CDR3 sequence is 13 residues long. The germline V gene has CDR1 SEHNR and CDR2 FQNEAQ (reference sequence). Trimming removed 7 bases from V and 15 bases from J, with 22 bases in between.

The CDR3 loop is CASSQDPAGGPATDTQYF. DNA of the CDR3: TGCGCCAGCAGCCAAGATCCCGCCGGAGGCCCCGCGACAGATACGCAGTATTTT. This chain uses TRBV4-3 with TRBJ2-3; perhaps TRBD2 as D (5 bases). This CDR3 is built from 18 residues. The V gene's germline CDR1 is LGHNA and CDR2 YSLEER. V lost 0 bases and J 3 bases, leaving 19 bases between the germline ends.